Shown below are 26 T cell receptor beta chains from a single sample sequenced in a study of response to subunit inactivated influenza vaccine. TCRdb re-called the RT-PCR reads through MiXCR, storing one row per CDR3 protein. Found here are under 950,000 distinct CDR3 sequences, 21% of them singletons; the top ten hold roughly a tenth. The sample here was PBMCs from blood, taken 5 days after vaccination. The receptor source for this set is a man aged 45-65 years who received an inactivated influenza vaccine.

The chain joins TRBV29-1 to TRBJ1-4; D is possibly TRBD1 (5 bases). Looked up from germline, CDR1 is SQVTM and CDR2 is ANQGSEA. This CDR3 contains 14 residues. V dropped 5 bases and J dropped 4 bases, with 14 bases sitting between them. Here the CDR3 DNA reads TGCAGCGTTACTGCCGGGGCCTATAATGAAAAACTGTTTTTT. This sequence encodes CSVTAGAYNEKLFF.

The V and J genes are TRBV5-1 and TRBJ1-6; 9 bases map to TRBD1. The V segment lost 0 bases and the J segment 7 bases; nucleotides outside the gene matches: 2. The CDR3 covers 15 residues. Germline V gives CDR1 SGHRS, CDR2 YFSETQ. DNA of the CDR3: TGCGCCAGCAGCTTGGAAGGGACAGGGAATTCACCCCTCCACTTT. The encoded protein is CASSLEGTGNSPLHF.

The V call is TRBV20-1, the J call TRBJ2-3; TRBD1 is a possible D gene (6 bases). V dropped 1 base and J dropped 0 bases, with 11 bases sitting between them. The CDR3 is 15 amino acids. Germline V gene lookup returns CDR1 DFQATT and CDR2 SNEGSKA (reference sequence). CDR3 in DNA: TGCAGTGCTAGAGGTATGGGGGCCAGCACAGATACGCAGTATTTT. Translation: CSARGMGASTDTQYF.

The chain couples TRBV9 to TRBJ2-5; D not resolved. CDR1 is SGDLS, CDR2 YYNGEE, per germline. The CDR3 is 16 residues long. Trimming stripped 1 base from V and 1 base from J, with 14 bases between. For the CDR3, the DNA is TGTGCCAGCAGCGTAAGCCCTGGACGGATCCAAGAGACCCAGTACTTC. Translation gives CASSVSPGRIQETQYF.

This clonotype was detected only a few times. Likely a read error: the CDR3 ends without its conserved phenylalanine or tryptophan. The V and J genes are TRBV20-1 and TRBJ1-1, with unresolved D. The CDR3 spans 17 residues. Germline CDR1 is DFQATT and CDR2 is SNEGSKA (reference sequence). V was cut by 6 bases and J by 6 bases, with 29 bases left in between. The CDR3 here is CSAEGANSAFPTAEAFL. Written as DNA, the CDR3 is TGCAGTGCCGAAGGAGCCAACTCGGCTTTTCCGACCGCTGAAGCTTTCCTT.

The chain recombines TRBV5-6 with TRBJ2-3, with unresolved D. CDR3 length: 15 amino acids. The germline V gene has CDR1 SGHDT and CDR2 YYEEEE. V was shortened by 3 bases and J by 1 base, with 12 bases between the two germline ends. The CDR3 DNA is TGTGCCAGCAGCTCAACGCAGGCGGGCACAGATACGCAGTATTTT. Protein: CASSSTQAGTDTQYF. The full variable domain, its missing parts supplied by reference TRBV5-6 and TRBJ2-3, is DAGVTQSPTHLIKTRGQQVTLRCSPKSGHDTVSWYQQALGQGPQFIFQYYEEEERQRGNFPDRFSGHQFPNYSSELNVNALLLGDSALYLCASSSTQAGTDTQYFGPGTRLTVL.

The genes are TRBV15 and TRBJ1-2; perhaps TRBD1 as D (5 bases). Germline assignment: CDR1 LNHNV and CDR2 YYDKDF (reference sequence). Trimming pared 2 bases from V and 4 bases from J, leaving 14 bases between. The CDR3 spans 15 residues. The CDR3 bases are TGTGCCACCAGCAGACCAGTAACAGGTGGCTATGGCTACACCTTC. As protein: CATSRPVTGGYGYTF.

The rearrangement uses TRBV6-5 and TRBJ2-1, with D perhaps matching TRBD2 (6 bases). The CDR3 has 14 residues. Between the trimmed V and J ends, which lost 0 bases and 7 bases, there was a span of 10 bases. CDR1 and CDR2 from the germline V gene are MNHEY and SVGAGI. DNA for the CDR3: TGTGCCAGCAGTTACTCGATAGCGGCTAATGAGCAGTTCTTC. Translating gives CASSYSIAANEQFF.

This clonotype was counted between two and nine times. The chain has TRBV2 and TRBJ1-5, with 9 bases matching TRBD1. The CDR3 runs to 15 residues. Germline CDR1 is SNHLY and CDR2 is FYNNEI. Germline trimming cut 6 bases from V and 7 bases from J; bases unmatched to any gene: 10. CDR3 protein: CASRPRTGARQPQHF. The CDR3 coding sequence is TGTGCCAGCAGACCTAGGACAGGGGCCCGACAGCCCCAGCATTTT.

This chain uses TRBV12-3 or TRBV12-4 with TRBJ2-1, with no clear D. This CDR3 is 11 amino acids long. Trimming shortened V by 3 bases and J by 10 bases, and 7 bases separated the two germline ends. In DNA, the CDR3 is TGTGCCAGCAGTTTGACGTGGGAGCAGTTCTTC. It encodes CASSLTWEQFF.

This chain connects TRBV12-3 or TRBV12-4 to TRBJ2-3; 8 nucleotides line up with TRBD1. V lost 5 bases, J lost 1 base, and 8 bases stayed unmatched. The CDR3 spans 16 residues. This chain's CDR3 is CASSNYQGAGTDTQYF. In DNA form, the CDR3 reads TGTGCCAGCAGTAACTATCAGGGGGCTGGCACAGATACGCAGTATTTT.

The gene calls are TRBV11-2 and TRBJ2-4, with unresolved D. CDR3 length: 17 residues. V lost 0 bases and J 0 bases, leaving 12 bases between the germline ends. Germline CDR1 and CDR2: SGHAT and FQNNGV. The CDR3 loop reads CASSLESDSLAKNIQYF. The CDR3 DNA sequence: TGTGCCAGCAGCTTAGAATCGGATTCTTTAGCCAAAAACATTCAGTACTTC.

This clonotype was counted ten times or more. The CDR3: CASSQELRELDEQYF. CDR3 in DNA: TGTGCCAGCAGCCAAGAACTCCGGGAGTTAGACGAGCAGTACTTC. This chain connects TRBV3-1 to TRBJ2-7; D perhaps matches TRBD2 (6 bases). The CDR3 contains 15 residues. Germline values: CDR1 LGHDT, CDR2 YNNKEL (reference sequence). Deletions cut 0 bases from V and 5 bases from J, with 14 bases between.

The rearrangement joins TRBV5-1 to TRBJ2-1; D is tentatively TRBD1 or TRBD2 (6 bases each). Germline lookup yields CDR1 SGHRS and CDR2 YFSETQ. The V end lost 1 base, the J end lost 8 bases, and 10 bases lay between the germline ends. The length of the CDR3 is 13 residues. The CDR3 loop is CASSLRGADEQFF. The CDR3, as DNA: TGCGCCAGCAGCTTGAGGGGGGCGGATGAGCAGTTCTTC.

The chain is built from TRBV7-9 and TRBJ2-7; 10 nucleotides agree with TRBD1. CDR1 and CDR2 (germline): SEHNR, FQNEAQ (reference sequence). The CDR3 covers 15 residues. Unmatched junction bases numbered 5, after V lost 4 bases and J lost 2 bases. Here the CDR3 DNA reads TGTGCCAGCAGCTCTGGGACAGGGGCGACCTACGAGCAGTACTTC. Amino acids: CASSSGTGATYEQYF.

This clonotype was recorded many times. V and J are TRBV10-3 and TRBJ2-7, with TRBD2 identical over 10 bases. V lost 4 bases to trimming and J lost 4 bases; unmatched junction nucleotides: 1. Per germline, CDR1 ENHRY and CDR2 SYGVKD. The CDR3 is 13 residues long. CDR3 in amino acids: CAISGTSGYEQYF. In DNA, the CDR3 is TGTGCCATCAGTGGGACTAGCGGATACGAGCAGTACTTC.

The V gene is TRBV30, the J gene TRBJ2-1; D is uncertain. Looked up from germline, CDR1 is GTSNPN and CDR2 is SVGIG (reference sequence). CDR3 size: 14 residues. V gave up 4 bases and J gave up 5 bases, with 15 bases separating them. The CDR3 nucleotides are TGTGCCTGGACGGACCCCCTTCGGGACAATGAGCAGTTCTTC. The encoded protein is CAWTDPLRDNEQFF.

The chain carries TRBV7-9 and TRBJ2-3, with D unresolved. The CDR3 spans 13 residues. V lost 6 bases and J 1 base, leaving 8 bases between the germline ends. CDR1 and CDR2 (germline): SEHNR, FQNEAQ (reference sequence). As DNA, the CDR3 is TGTGCCAGCAGGCCGGAGCGCACAGATACGCAGTATTTT. Translation: CASRPERTDTQYF.

This clonotype was counted a few times. This chain uses TRBV5-1 with TRBJ2-2; D is unresolved. The CDR3 runs 16 residues. Trimming shortened V by 1 base and J by 4 bases, and 14 bases separated the two germline ends. Germline V gene lookup returns CDR1 SGHRS and CDR2 YFSETQ. This chain's CDR3 is CASSLYEVRSTGELFF. DNA of the CDR3: TGCGCCAGCAGCTTGTATGAGGTCAGATCCACCGGGGAGCTGTTTTTT.

This clonotype was detected many times. The chain is built from TRBV6-4 and TRBJ2-3; D not certain. Trimming stripped 4 bases from V and 2 bases from J, with 7 bases between. This CDR3 spans 13 amino acids. CDR1 is MRHNA and CDR2 is SNTAGT in the germline V gene. The CDR3 DNA reads as TGTGCCAGCAGTGTCTACTACACAGATACGCAGTATTTT. It yields the protein CASSVYYTDTQYF.

On this clonotype: This sequence may be a read error, since a much larger clone differs from it by one base. V usage is TRBV12-3 or TRBV12-4 and J usage is TRBJ2-1; 10 bases match TRBD2. Germline trimming cut 5 bases from V and 8 bases from J; bases unmatched to any gene: 9. The CDR3 is made up of 15 amino acids. CDR3 in amino acids: CASSIGSGRSDEQFF. The CDR3 nucleotides read TGTGCCAGCAGTATCGGTAGCGGGAGGTCGGATGAGCAGTTCTTC.

This clonotype was detected a few times. The rearrangement uses TRBV20-1 and TRBJ2-1, with 8 bases fitting TRBD2. V gave up 0 bases and J gave up 8 bases; unmatched junction bases: 9. The CDR3 runs to 15 residues. Germline CDR1 is DFQATT and CDR2 is SNEGSKA (reference sequence). CDR3 protein: CSARDSGGRWDEQFF. The CDR3 DNA is TGCAGTGCTAGAGATTCGGGAGGGCGCTGGGATGAGCAGTTCTTC.

J is TRBJ2-1 and V is TRBV6-5; 9 nucleotides align to TRBD2. The V segment lost 3 bases and the J segment 9 bases; nucleotides outside the gene matches: 12. The CDR3 sequence is 16 residues long. The germline V gene has CDR1 MNHEY and CDR2 SVGAGI. The CDR3: CASSYSSGGTYSEQFF. CDR3 coding DNA: TGTGCCAGCAGTTATTCAAGCGGGGGGACGTATAGTGAGCAGTTCTTC.

This clonotype was picked up many times. V and J are TRBV6-5 and TRBJ2-1; no definite D call. The V end lost 5 bases, the J end lost 7 bases, and 6 bases lay between the germline ends. The CDR3 spans 11 residues. Looked up from germline, CDR1 is MNHEY and CDR2 is SVGAGI. CDR3 region: CASSHLNEQFF. The DNA of the CDR3 is TGTGCCAGCAGTCACCTGAATGAGCAGTTCTTC.

The genes are TRBV20-1 and TRBJ2-7; TRBD1 matches at 7 bases. The CDR3 extends over 15 amino acids. Germline assignment: CDR1 DFQATT and CDR2 SNEGSKA (reference sequence). The J segment lost 4 bases and the V segment lost 0 bases, leaving 9 bases of the junction unmatched. CDR3 in amino acids: CSARDSTGNRYEQYF. The CDR3 DNA sequence: TGCAGTGCTAGAGATTCGACAGGGAATAGGTACGAGCAGTACTTC.

The chain combines TRBV6-5 with TRBJ2-3; 7 bases line up with TRBD1. Germline V gene lookup returns CDR1 MNHEY and CDR2 SVGAGI. This CDR3 has 15 amino acids. V trimming: 2 bases; J trimming: 2 bases; junction bases outside the gene matches: 4. DNA for the CDR3: TGTGCCAGCAGTTACGCAGACAGGGCCACAGATACGCAGTATTTT. It translates to CASSYADRATDTQYF.